This T cell receptor beta chain appears in the sequencing data of a study of T-cell memory formation after mild COVID-19. Each CDR3 protein is one row after TCRdb ran MiXCR on the 5' RACE reads. The table records 50,000 to 75,000 distinct CDR3 sequences, about a tenth of them present only once. This clonotype appeared many times. The CDR3 sequence is 13 residues long. Material: PBMCs or a T cell subset sorted from them (not recorded which). The clonotype originates from a man aged 18 to 29 who had mild COVID-19 (a few samples of this study predate the infection). Cell type and time point are not known. V gene TRBV21-1 combines with J gene TRBJ2-3; TRBD1, as called in the table, went unchecked against the DNA. TRBV21-1 is a pseudogene locus. The CDR3 region is CASRARLTDTQYF. The DNA of the CDR3 is TGTGCCAGCCGGGCCAGGTTGACAGATACGCAGTATTTT.